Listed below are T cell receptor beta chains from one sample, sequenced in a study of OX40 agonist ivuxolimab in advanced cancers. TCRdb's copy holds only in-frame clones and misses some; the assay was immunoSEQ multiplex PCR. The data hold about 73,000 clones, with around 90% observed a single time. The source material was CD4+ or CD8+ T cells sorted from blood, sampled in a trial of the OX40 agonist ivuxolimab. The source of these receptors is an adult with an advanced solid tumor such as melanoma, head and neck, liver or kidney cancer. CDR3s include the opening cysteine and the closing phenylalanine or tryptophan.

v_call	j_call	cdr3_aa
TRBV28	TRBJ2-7	CASREREDEQYF
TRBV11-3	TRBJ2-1	CASSFALAGGPTNEQFF
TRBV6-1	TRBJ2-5	CASSGHRVLKETQYF
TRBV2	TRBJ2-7	CASSDLIGLVAYEQYF
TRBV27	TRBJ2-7	CASGPLAAGSYEQYF
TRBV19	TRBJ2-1	CASSRGGLHYNEQFF
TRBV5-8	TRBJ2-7	CASSLGLAGVRYEQYF
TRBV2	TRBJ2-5	CASSEAGQKQETQYF
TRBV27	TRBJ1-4	CASRLSGGGEKLFF
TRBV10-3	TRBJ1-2	CAISRGPNYGYTF
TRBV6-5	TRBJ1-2	CASSYSRRSSGGYTF
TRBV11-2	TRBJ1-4	CASSLILDRFNEKLFF
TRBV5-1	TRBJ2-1	CASSVGTSGTEQFF
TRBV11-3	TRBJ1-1	CASSSAPGRGLNTEAFF
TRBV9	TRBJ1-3	CASSVDGGGNTIYF
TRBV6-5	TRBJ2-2	CASRGLAGGTGELFF
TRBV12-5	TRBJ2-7	CASGRGAAYEQYF
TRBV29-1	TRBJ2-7	CSVEVGQGTEQYF
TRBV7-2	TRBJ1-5	CASSLDRAQPQHF
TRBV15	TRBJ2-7	CATSREKGLYEQYF
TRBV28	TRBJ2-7	CASSPSLPGTGGFYEQYF
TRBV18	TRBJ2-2	CASSPASGRALGELFF
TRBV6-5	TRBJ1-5	CASSYSQGALQPQHF
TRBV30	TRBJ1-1	CAWRLLQGEAFF
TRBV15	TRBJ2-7	CATSSRQGTGGYEQYF
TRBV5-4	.	CASSPTSGPSYEQYF
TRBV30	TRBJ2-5	CAWSLAGGVETQYF
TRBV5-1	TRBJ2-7	CASSLRAGLLYEQYF
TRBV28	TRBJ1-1	CASSEVPTEAFF
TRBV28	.	CASRRLLGSYEQYF
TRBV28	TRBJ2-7	CASGRAGAYEQYF
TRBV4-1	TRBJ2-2	CASSQDLGSAGELFF
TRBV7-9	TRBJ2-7	CASSLAGGYEQYF
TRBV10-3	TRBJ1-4	CATGQGEEKLFF
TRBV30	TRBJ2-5	CAWRLVTNQETQYF
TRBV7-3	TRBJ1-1	CASSPDAGRNTEAFF
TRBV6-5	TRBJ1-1	CASSLRVHTEAFF
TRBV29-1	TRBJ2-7	CSVLDRANSYEQYF
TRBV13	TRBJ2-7	CASRRSGRRFEQYF
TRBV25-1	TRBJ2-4	CASSEFGVNIQYF
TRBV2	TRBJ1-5	CASSEDRVGQPQHF
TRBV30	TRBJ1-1	CACRRGQGMNTEAFF
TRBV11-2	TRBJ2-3	CASSLQGARTDTQYF
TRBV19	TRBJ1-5	CASSLGVSNQPQHF
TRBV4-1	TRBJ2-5	CASSQVGRTRYQETQYF
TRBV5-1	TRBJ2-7	CASSDAFGPPYEQYF
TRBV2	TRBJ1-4	CASSRDLLSEKLFF
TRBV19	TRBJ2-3	CASSKGPLAPSTDTQYF
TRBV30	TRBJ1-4	CAGGREKLFF
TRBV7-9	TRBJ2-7	CASSLHGASYEQYF
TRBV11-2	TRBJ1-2	CASTRNGGYTF
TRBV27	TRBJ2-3	CASSLTPGLAGGRADTQYF
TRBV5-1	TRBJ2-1	CASSNPGRNYNEQFF
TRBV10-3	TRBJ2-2	CAISPGQGVAGELFF
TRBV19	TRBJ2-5	CASSDRPGPQYF